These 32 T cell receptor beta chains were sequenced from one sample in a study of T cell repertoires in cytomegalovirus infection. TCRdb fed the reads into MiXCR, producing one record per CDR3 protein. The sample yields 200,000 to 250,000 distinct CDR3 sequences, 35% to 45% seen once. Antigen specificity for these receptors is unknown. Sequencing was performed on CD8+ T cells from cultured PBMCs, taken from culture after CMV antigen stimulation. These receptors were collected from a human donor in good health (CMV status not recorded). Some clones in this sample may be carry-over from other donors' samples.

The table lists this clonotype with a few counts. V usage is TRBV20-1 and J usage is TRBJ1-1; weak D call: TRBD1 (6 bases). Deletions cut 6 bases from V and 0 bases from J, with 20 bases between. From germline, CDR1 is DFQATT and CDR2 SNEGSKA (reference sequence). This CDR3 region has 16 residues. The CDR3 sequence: CSARTRGGLLNTEAFF. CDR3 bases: TGCAGTGCGAGGACTCGAGGGGGACTGTTGAACACTGAAGCTTTCTTT.

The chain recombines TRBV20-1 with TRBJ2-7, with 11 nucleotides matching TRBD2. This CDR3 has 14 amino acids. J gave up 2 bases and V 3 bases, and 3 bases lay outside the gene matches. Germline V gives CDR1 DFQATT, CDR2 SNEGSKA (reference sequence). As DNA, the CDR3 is TGCAGTGCTAGTAGCGGGAGGGTTACCTACGAGCAGTACTTC. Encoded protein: CSASSGRVTYEQYF.

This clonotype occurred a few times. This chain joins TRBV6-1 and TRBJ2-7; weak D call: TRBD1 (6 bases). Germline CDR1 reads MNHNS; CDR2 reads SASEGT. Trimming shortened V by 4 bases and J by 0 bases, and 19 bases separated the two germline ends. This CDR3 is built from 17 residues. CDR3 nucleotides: TGTGCCAGCAGTGGACGTGTGGGGGCCCTGATCTCCTACGAGCAGTACTTC. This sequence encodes CASSGRVGALISYEQYF.

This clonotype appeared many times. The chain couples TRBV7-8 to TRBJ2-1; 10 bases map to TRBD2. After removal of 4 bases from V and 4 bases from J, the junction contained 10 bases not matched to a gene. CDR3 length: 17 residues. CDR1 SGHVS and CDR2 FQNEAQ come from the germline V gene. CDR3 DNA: TGTGCCAGCAGCTATAGCGGGAGGAGCCAAAAATACAATGAGCAGTTCTTC. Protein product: CASSYSGRSQKYNEQFF.

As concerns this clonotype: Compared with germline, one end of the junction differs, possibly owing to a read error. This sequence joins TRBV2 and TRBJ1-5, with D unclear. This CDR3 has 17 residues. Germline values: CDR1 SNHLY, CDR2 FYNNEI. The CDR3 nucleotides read TGTCCCAGAAGTGTAAGGGAGTTACGGATAGGCAATCAGCCCCAGCATTTT. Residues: CPRSVRELRIGNQPQHF.

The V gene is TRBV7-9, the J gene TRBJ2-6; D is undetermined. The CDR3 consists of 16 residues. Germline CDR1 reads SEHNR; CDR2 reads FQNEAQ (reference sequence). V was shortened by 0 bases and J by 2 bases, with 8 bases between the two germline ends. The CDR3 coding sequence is TGTGCCAGCAGCTTAGCGCTTGGGACTGGGGCCAACGTCCTGACTTTC. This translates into CASSLALGTGANVLTF.

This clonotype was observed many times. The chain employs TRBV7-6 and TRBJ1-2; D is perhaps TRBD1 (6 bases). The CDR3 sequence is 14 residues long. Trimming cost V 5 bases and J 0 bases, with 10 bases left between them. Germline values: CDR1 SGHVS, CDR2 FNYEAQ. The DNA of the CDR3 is TGTGCCAGCAGCCGTTGGACAGCTAACTATGGCTACACCTTC. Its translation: CASSRWTANYGYTF.

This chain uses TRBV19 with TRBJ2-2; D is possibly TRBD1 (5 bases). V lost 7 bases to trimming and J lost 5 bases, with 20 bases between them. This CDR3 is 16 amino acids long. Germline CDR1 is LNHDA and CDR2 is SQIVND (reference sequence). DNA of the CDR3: TGTGCCAGTACCCCCAGGGTTGCAGGCTGGACCGGGGAGCTGTTTTTT. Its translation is CASTPRVAGWTGELFF.

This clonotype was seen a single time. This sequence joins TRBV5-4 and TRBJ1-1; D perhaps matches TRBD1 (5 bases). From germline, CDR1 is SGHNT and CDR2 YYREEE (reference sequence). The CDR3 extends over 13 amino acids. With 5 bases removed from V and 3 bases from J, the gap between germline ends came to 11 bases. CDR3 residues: CASSIDSHTEAFF. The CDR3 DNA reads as TGTGCCAGCAGTATCGACAGCCACACTGAAGCTTTCTTT.

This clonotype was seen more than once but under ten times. In DNA, the CDR3 is TGTGCCAGCATCGATGCAGGGAGTACGCAGTATTTT. This encodes CASIDAGSTQYF. The rearrangement links TRBV7-6 to TRBJ2-3; possibly TRBD1 or TRBD2 for D (5 bases each). V gave up 7 bases and J gave up 8 bases, with 13 bases separating them. Looked up from germline, CDR1 is SGHVS and CDR2 is FNYEAQ. The CDR3 totals 12 residues.

The CDR3 sequence is CASGLSGSSYNEQFF. CDR3 DNA: TGTGCTAGTGGTTTGAGCGGTAGCTCCTACAATGAGCAGTTCTTC. The V and J genes are TRBV12-5 and TRBJ2-1; weak D call: TRBD2 (5 bases). This CDR3 has 15 amino acids. The germline V gene has CDR1 LGHNT and CDR2 FRNRAP. The V gene lost 2 bases and the J gene lost 0 bases, with 8 bases spanning the gap.

CDR3 loop: CASSPLAPGLAGGSHNEQFF. The CDR3 DNA reads as TGTGCCAGCAGCCCTCTTGCCCCCGGACTAGCGGGGGGGTCCCACAATGAGCAGTTCTTC. The chain recombines TRBV7-6 with TRBJ2-1, with 15 bases aligning to TRBD2. Germline CDR1 reads SGHVS; CDR2 reads FNYEAQ. V was clipped by 5 bases and J by 5 bases; unmatched bases: 16. This CDR3 is 20 amino acids long.

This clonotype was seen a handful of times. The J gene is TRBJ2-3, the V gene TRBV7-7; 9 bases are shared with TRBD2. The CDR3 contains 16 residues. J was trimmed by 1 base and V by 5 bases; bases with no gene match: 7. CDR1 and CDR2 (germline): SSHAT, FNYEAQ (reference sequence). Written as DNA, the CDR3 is TGTGCCAGCAGCCCCCGTATAGCGGGGGGCACAGATACGCAGTATTTT. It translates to CASSPRIAGGTDTQYF. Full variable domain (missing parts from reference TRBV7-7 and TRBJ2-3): GAGVSQSPRYKVTKRGQDVTLRCDPISSHATLYWYQQALGQGPEFLTYFNYEAQPDKSGLPSDRFSAERPEGSISTLTIQRTEQRDSAMYRCASSPRIAGGTDTQYFGPGTRLTVL.

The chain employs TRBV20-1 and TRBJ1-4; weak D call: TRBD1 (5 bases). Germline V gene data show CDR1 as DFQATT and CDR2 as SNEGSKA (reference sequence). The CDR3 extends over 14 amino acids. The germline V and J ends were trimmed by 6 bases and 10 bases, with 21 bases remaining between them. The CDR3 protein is CSAHTRQSRGKLFF. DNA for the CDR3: TGCAGTGCCCATACCCGACAGTCCCGGGGAAAACTGTTTTTT.

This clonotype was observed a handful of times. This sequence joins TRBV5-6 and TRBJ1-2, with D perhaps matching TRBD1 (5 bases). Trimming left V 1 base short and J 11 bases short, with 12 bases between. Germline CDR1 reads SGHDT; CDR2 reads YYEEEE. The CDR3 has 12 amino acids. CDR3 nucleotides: TGTGCCAGCAGCTTGATCAGGGAGAGATACACCTTC. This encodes CASSLIRERYTF.

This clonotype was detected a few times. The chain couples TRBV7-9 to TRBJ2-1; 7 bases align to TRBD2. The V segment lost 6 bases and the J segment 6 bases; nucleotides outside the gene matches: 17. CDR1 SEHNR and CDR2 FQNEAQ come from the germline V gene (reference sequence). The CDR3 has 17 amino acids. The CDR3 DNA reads TGTGCCAGCAGGGACCCCCCGGGACTACTGTTGTCCAATGAGCAGTTCTTC. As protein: CASRDPPGLLLSNEQFF.

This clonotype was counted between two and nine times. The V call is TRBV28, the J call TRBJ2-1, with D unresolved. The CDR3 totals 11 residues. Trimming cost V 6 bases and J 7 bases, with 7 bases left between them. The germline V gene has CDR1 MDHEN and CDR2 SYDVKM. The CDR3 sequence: CASRLLNEQFF. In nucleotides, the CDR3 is TGTGCCAGCAGATTGTTGAATGAGCAGTTCTTC.

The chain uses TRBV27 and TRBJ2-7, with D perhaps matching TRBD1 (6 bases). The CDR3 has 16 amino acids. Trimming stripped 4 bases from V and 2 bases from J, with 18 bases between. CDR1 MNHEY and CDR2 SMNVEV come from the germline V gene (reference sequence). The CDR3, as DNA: TGTGCCAGCAGTTCATCAATCGGACAGAACACCTACGAGCAGTACTTC. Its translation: CASSSSIGQNTYEQYF.

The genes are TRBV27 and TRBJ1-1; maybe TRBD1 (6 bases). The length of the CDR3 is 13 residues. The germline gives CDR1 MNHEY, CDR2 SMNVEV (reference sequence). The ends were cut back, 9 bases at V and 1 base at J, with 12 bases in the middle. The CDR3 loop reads CASRGAWNTEAFF. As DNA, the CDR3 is TGTGCCAGTCGGGGGGCTTGGAACACTGAAGCTTTCTTT.

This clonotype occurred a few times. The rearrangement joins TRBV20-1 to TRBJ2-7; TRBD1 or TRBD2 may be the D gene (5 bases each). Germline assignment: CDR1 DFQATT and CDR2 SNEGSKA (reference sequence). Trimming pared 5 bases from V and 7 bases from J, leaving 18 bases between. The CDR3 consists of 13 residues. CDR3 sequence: CSAGQRDVFEQYF. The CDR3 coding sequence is TGCAGTGCTGGACAAAGGGACGTGTTTGAGCAGTACTTC.

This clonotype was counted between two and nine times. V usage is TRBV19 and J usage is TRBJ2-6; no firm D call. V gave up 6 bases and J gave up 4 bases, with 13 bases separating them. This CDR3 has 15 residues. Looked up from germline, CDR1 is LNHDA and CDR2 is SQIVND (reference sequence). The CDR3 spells CASSPRTLGANVLTF. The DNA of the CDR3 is TGTGCCAGTAGCCCACGAACACTAGGGGCCAACGTCCTGACTTTC.

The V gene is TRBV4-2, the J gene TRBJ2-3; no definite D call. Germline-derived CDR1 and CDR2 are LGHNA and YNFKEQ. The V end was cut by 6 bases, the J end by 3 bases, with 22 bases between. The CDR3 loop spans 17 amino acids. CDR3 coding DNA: TGTGCCAGCAGTCAACAGCATCGCGCTAGTACAACAGATACGCAGTATTTT. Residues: CASSQQHRASTTDTQYF.

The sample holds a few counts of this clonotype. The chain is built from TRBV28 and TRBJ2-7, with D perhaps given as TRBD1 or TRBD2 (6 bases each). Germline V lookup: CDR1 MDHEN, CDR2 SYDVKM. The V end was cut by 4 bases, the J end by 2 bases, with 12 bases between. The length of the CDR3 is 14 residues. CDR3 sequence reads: CASSSTGAAYEQYF. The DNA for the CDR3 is TGTGCCAGCAGTTCGACGGGGGCCGCCTACGAGCAGTACTTC.

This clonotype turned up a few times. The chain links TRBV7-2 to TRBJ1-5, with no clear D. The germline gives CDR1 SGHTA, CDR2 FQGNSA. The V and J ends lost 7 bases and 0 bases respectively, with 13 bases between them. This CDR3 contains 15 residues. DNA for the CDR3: TGTGCCAGCACCCCAGATGGGTATAGCAATCAGCCCCAGCATTTT. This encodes CASTPDGYSNQPQHF. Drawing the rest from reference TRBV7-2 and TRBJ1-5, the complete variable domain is GAGVSQSPSNKVTEKGKDVELRCDPISGHTALYWYRQSLGQGLEFLIYFQGNSAPDKSGLPSDRFSAERTGGSVSTLTIQRTQQEDSAVYLCASTPDGYSNQPQHFGDGTRLSIL.

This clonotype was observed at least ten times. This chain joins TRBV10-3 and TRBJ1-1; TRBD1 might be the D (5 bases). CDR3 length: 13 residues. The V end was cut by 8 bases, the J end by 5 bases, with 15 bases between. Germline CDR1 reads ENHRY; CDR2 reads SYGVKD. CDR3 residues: CAIGWGAGTEAFF. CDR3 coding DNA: TGTGCCATCGGGTGGGGCGCGGGGACTGAAGCTTTCTTT.

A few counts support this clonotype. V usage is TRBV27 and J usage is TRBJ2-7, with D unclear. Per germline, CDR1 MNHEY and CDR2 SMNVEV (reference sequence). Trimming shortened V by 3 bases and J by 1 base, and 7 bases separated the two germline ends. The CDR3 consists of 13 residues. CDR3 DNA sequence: TGTGCCAGCAGTTTCCAGGAGTCCTACGAGCAGTACTTC. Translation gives CASSFQESYEQYF.

The DNA of the CDR3 is TGCAGCGTGACAGGGGTGGGGGGCTACACCTTC. Translation gives CSVTGVGGYTF. The V gene is TRBV29-1, the J gene TRBJ1-2; 8 positions agree with TRBD1. The junction had 5 bases not matched to a gene; V was cut back by 6 bases and J by 8 bases. Germline V gene data show CDR1 as SQVTM and CDR2 as ANQGSEA. This CDR3 has 11 residues.

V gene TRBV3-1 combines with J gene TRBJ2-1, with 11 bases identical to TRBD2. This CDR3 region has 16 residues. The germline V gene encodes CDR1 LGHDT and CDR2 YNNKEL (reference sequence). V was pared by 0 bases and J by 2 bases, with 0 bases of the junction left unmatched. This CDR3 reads CASSQELAGAYNEQFF. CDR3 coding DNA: TGTGCCAGCAGCCAAGAACTAGCGGGAGCCTACAATGAGCAGTTCTTC.

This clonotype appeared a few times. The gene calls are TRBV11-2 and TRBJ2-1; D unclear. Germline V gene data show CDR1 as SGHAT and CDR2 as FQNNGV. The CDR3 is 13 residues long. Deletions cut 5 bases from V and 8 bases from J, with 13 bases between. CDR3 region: CASSDIQKHEQFF. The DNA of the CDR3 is TGTGCCAGCAGCGATATTCAGAAACATGAGCAGTTCTTC.

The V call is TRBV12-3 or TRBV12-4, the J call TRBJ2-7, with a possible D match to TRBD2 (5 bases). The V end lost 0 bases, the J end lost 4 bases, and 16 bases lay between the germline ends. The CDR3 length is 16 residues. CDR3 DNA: TGTGCCAGCAGTTTAGCGCGGGTGGGGATTAAGTACGAGCAGTACTTC. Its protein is CASSLARVGIKYEQYF.

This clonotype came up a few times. The CDR3 bases are TGTGCCAGCAGCTTAGACAGGCTCGTGGGCAATCAGCCCCAGCATTTT. This codes for CASSLDRLVGNQPQHF. The rearrangement uses TRBV11-2 and TRBJ1-5; D gene ambiguous. Germline-derived CDR1 and CDR2 are SGHAT and FQNNGV. The CDR3 consists of 16 residues. V lost 0 bases to trimming and J lost 2 bases, with 11 bases between them. The full variable domain, rest sourced from reference TRBV11-2 and TRBJ1-5, is EAGVAQSPRYKIIEKRQSVAFWCNPISGHATLYWYQQILGQGPKLLIQFQNNGVVDDSQLPKDRFSAERLKGVDSTLKIQPAKLEDSAVYLCASSLDRLVGNQPQHFGDGTRLSIL.

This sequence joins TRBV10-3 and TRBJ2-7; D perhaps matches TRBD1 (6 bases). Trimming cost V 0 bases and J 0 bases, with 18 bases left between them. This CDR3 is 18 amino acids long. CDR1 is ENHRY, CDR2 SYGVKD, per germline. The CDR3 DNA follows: TGTGCCATCAGTGAGTCCCGAACTGTCCAGGGGAACTCCTACGAGCAGTACTTC. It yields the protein CAISESRTVQGNSYEQYF.